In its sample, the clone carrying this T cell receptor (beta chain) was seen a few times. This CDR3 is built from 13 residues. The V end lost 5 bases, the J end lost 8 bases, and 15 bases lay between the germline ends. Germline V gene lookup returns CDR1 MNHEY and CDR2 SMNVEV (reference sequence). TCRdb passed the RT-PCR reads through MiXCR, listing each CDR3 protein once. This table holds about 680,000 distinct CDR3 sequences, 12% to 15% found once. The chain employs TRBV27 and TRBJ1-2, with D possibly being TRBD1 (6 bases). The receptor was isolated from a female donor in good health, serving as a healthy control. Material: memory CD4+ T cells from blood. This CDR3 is CASSHIRGNGYTF. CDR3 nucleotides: TGTGCCAGCAGTCACATCAGGGGAAACGGCTACACCTTC.